These T cell receptor beta chains were read from a single sample in a study of response to subunit inactivated influenza vaccine. TCRdb reanalysed the RT-PCR reads using MiXCR and keeps one entry per CDR3 protein. Of about 540,000 distinct CDR3 sequences listed, approximately 22% are singletons. The same data also contributed to another study, on T cells expressing NK-cell markers.

Material: CD4+ T cells sorted from PBMCs, obtained approximately 13 days after vaccination. These receptors were obtained from a man between 45 and 60 years old who received an inactivated influenza vaccine. The CDR3 runs from the conserved cysteine through the conserved F or W. D genes are given only for firm matches. Some rows mark clone size as missing; the rest say once, few, many or name a class of expanded clone.

TRBD2	.	TRBJ2-7	TRBV2	CASSGWGLENEQYF	TGTGCCAGCAGTGGTTGGGGACTAGAGAATGAGCAGTACTTC
.	.	TRBJ1-4	TRBV4-2	CASSGEGRNEKLFF	TGTGCCAGCAGCGGAGAGGGCAGGAATGAAAAACTGTTTTTT
.	few	TRBJ2-7	TRBV7-9	CASSRDRIGAYEQYF	TGTGCCAGCAGCCGCGACAGAATCGGGGCCTACGAGCAGTACTTC
.	.	TRBJ2-7	TRBV5-1	CASSFRGDQSSYEQYF	TGCGCCAGCAGCTTCCGCGGAGACCAGAGCTCCTACGAGCAGTACTTC
.	.	TRBJ2-5	TRBV6-2/TRBV6-3	CASSRSSGNQETQYF	TGTGCCAGCAGCCGATCTTCGGGGAACCAAGAGACCCAGTACTTC
.	few	TRBJ1-3	TRBV11-2	CASSLAGQTGNTIYF	TGTGCCAGCAGCTTAGCAGGCCAGACTGGAAACACCATATATTTT
.	many	TRBJ2-7	TRBV5-1	CASGKDPYEQYF	TGCGCCAGCGGCAAGGACCCCTACGAGCAGTACTTC
TRBD2	few	TRBJ2-1	TRBV15	CATSRGLAGGVNEQFF	TGTGCCACCAGCCGCGGACTAGCGGGAGGGGTAAATGAGCAGTTCTTC
TRBD2	many	TRBJ2-1	TRBV6-2/TRBV6-3	CASGKAGGYNEQFF	TGTGCCAGCGGAAAAGCGGGGGGGTACAATGAGCAGTTCTTC
TRBD1	.	TRBJ2-1	TRBV20-1	CSASPSQGRYYNEQFF	TGCAGTGCTAGTCCCTCACAGGGGCGCTACTACAATGAGCAGTTCTTC
.	many	TRBJ2-5	TRBV5-1	CASSLAYQETQYF	TGTGCCAGCAGTTTAGCCTACCAAGAGACCCAGTACTTC
.	.	TRBJ2-7	TRBV2	CASRLVDVAVPHEQYF	TGTGCCAGCAGACTCGTGGACGTTGCAGTCCCCCACGAGCAGTACTTC
.	many	TRBJ1-1	TRBV12-3/TRBV12-4	CASSWGPNTEAFF	TGTGCCAGCAGTTGGGGACCGAACACTGAAGCTTTCTTT
.	.	TRBJ2-1	TRBV20-1	CSASEGWRYNEQFF	TGCAGTGCTAGTGAAGGTTGGCGCTACAATGAGCAGTTCTTC
TRBD2	few	TRBJ2-1	TRBV12-3/TRBV12-4	CASSPRLAGLNEQFF	TGTGCCAGCAGTCCAAGACTAGCGGGGCTCAATGAGCAGTTCTTC
.	.	TRBJ2-1	TRBV5-1	CASSYRDVYNEQFF	TGCGCCAGCAGCTACCGGGACGTCTACAATGAGCAGTTCTTC
.	.	TRBJ2-7	TRBV28	CASMGNYYEQYF	TGTGCCAGCATGGGCAACTACTACGAGCAGTACTTC
TRBD1	.	TRBJ1-1	TRBV20-1	CSAKPGTGGFDTEAFF	TGCAGTGCAAAACCCGGGACAGGGGGCTTCGACACTGAAGCTTTCTTT
.	.	TRBJ2-2	TRBV6-2/TRBV6-3	CASSYSGFRYTGELFF	TGTGCCAGCAGTTACTCGGGTTTCCGGTACACCGGGGAGCTGTTTTTT